These T cell receptor beta chains were read from a single sample in a study of blood T cell repertoires in COVID-19. Profiled with immunoSEQ multiplex PCR; TCRdb holds only in-frame clones, not every one. The table records about 59,000 clones, roughly four fifths of them present only once. The sequenced sample consisted of peripheral blood. The receptor set was obtained from a human donor in a cohort sampled during active COVID-19. Each CDR3 is given with its conserved first and last residue. Each record gives: D gene, J gene, clone size, V gene, CDR3 protein, CDR3 DNA. D genes are given only for firm matches. Size values are once, few and many counts, or a class for expanded clones, and some rows have none.

NA	TRBJ1-2	NA	TRBV5-4	CASSLRSTVTYGYTF	TGTGCCAGCAGCTTGCGCTCAACAGTAACCTATGGCTACACCTTC
TRBD2	TRBJ2-7	NA	TRBV6-2/TRBV6-3	CASSDSGRSDEQYF	TGTGCCAGCAGTGATAGCGGGAGAAGCGACGAGCAGTACTTC
NA	TRBJ2-7	NA	TRBV11-3	CASSLGGSSYEQYF	TGTGCCAGCAGCTTAGGCGGTAGCTCCTACGAGCAGTACTTC
TRBD1	TRBJ2-2	few	TRBV14	CASSLRQGTLFTGELFF	TGTGCCAGCAGCCTTCGACAGGGGACGCTTTTCACCGGGGAGCTGTTTTTT
TRBD2	TRBJ2-3	once	TRBV28	CASSASGTVASTDTQYF	TGTGCCAGCAGTGCTAGCGGGACCGTCGCGAGCACAGATACGCAGTATTTT
TRBD1	TRBJ1-2	NA	TRBV6-2/TRBV6-3	CASSYPGQGNGYTF	TGTGCCAGCAGTTACCCGGGACAGGGTAATGGCTACACCTTC
NA	TRBJ1-1	NA	TRBV10-1	CASRTAKNTEAFF	TGCGCCAGCCGGACAGCCAAGAACACTGAAGCTTTCTTT
NA	TRBJ2-7	NA	TRBV19	CASSISRGSYEQYF	TGTGCCAGTAGTATTTCCAGGGGATCCTACGAGCAGTACTTC
TRBD1	TRBJ2-7	NA	TRBV2	CASSLQGAEQYF	TGTGCCAGCAGCCTCCAGGGGGCCGAGCAGTACTTC
TRBD2	TRBJ2-3	NA	TRBV18	CASRGVLETSTDTQYF	TGTGCCAGCCGGGGGGTGCTGGAAACTAGCACAGATACGCAGTATTTT
NA	TRBJ1-4	many	TRBV5-6	CASSLGHQPHEKLFF	TGTGCCAGCAGCTTGGGACACCAACCCCATGAAAAACTGTTTTTT
TRBD1	TRBJ1-6	few	TRBV7-2	CASSLVDRGGNSPLHF	TGTGCCAGCAGCTTAGTGGACAGGGGAGGAAATTCACCCCTCCACTTT
TRBD1	TRBJ2-7	NA	TRBV5-6	CASSLAGQGHEQYF	TGTGCCAGCAGCTTGGCGGGACAGGGCCACGAGCAGTACTTC
NA	TRBJ1-1	NA	TRBV4-3	CASSQPRGEPMNTEAFF	TGCGCCAGCAGCCAGCCGCGGGGCGAGCCGATGAACACTGAAGCTTTCTTT
TRBD1	TRBJ1-2	once	TRBV7-2	CASSPDRDYGYTF	TGTGCCAGCAGCCCGGACAGGGATTATGGCTACACCTTC
NA	TRBJ1-1	NA	TRBV7-2	CASSLEGNSEAFF	TGTGCCAGCAGCTTAGAGGGGAACTCTGAAGCTTTCTTT
TRBD1	TRBJ2-7	once	TRBV5-1	CASSHPPGTGVSKQYF	TGCGCCAGCAGTCACCCACCCGGGACAGGGGTATCCAAGCAGTACTTC
TRBD1	TRBJ1-4	NA	TRBV5-6	CASSNYRDRGSGKLFF	TGTGCCAGCAGCAATTACCGGGACAGGGGATCCGGAAAACTGTTTTTT
TRBD1	TRBJ2-3	NA	TRBV6-2/TRBV6-3	CASSYGTGATSTDTQYF	TGTGCCAGCAGTTACGGGACAGGGGCCACTAGCACAGATACGCAGTATTTT
NA	TRBJ2-5	once	TRBV15	CATSRDVGKQETQYF	TGTGCCACCAGCAGAGATGTCGGGAAACAAGAGACCCAGTACTTC
TRBD2	TRBJ2-1	few	TRBV6-4	CASSRLAGASDEQFF	TGTGCCAGCAGTCGACTAGCGGGAGCTTCCGATGAGCAGTTCTTC
TRBD2	TRBJ2-1	NA	TRBV28	CASSSTSPNEQFF	TGTGCCAGCAGCTCGACTAGCCCTAATGAGCAGTTCTTC
TRBD1	TRBJ1-1	NA	TRBV19	CASSTSGQGNTEAFF	TGTGCCAGTAGTACCTCGGGACAGGGGAACACTGAAGCTTTCTTT
NA	TRBJ1-1	NA	TRBV7-2	CASSSRSAFFGTEAFF	TGTGCCAGCAGCTCCCGCTCCGCCTTCTTCGGCACTGAAGCTTTCTTT
TRBD2	TRBJ2-7	NA	TRBV5-5	CASSTHSGLASYEQYF	TGTGCCAGCAGCACCCACAGCGGACTAGCCTCCTACGAGCAGTACTTC
NA	TRBJ2-7	NA	TRBV7-9	CASSLDLSSYEQYF	TGTGCCAGCAGCTTAGACCTAAGCTCCTACGAGCAGTACTTC
TRBD2	TRBJ2-5	NA	TRBV15	CATSTWTSGPLMETQYF	TGTGCCACCAGCACATGGACTAGCGGGCCCTTGATGGAGACCCAGTACTTC
NA	TRBJ1-2	NA	TRBV28	CASSQGGTELDYGYTF	TGTGCCAGCAGCCAAGGGGGTACGGAGTTGGACTATGGCTACACCTTC
NA	TRBJ2-7	NA	TRBV28	CATTTYEQYF	TGTGCCACTACCACTTACGAGCAGTACTTC
TRBD1	TRBJ1-1	NA	TRBV19	CASSPRDRGNTEAFF	TGTGCCAGTAGTCCACGGGACAGAGGGAACACTGAAGCTTTCTTT
TRBD2	TRBJ2-3	NA	TRBV29-1	CSVGSAGGRTDTQYF	TGCAGCGTTGGGTCCGCGGGAGGCCGCACAGATACGCAGTATTTT
TRBD2	TRBJ2-1	NA	TRBV2	CASSDPGLANEQFF	TGTGCCAGCAGTGACCCCGGACTAGCGAATGAGCAGTTCTTC
NA	TRBJ2-3	NA	TRBV28	CASRISGGRLATDTQYF	TGTGCCAGCAGAATATCCGGGGGGCGACTAGCCACAGATACGCAGTATTTT
NA	TRBJ2-1	NA	TRBV19	CASSTHGGMDEQFF	TGTGCCAGTAGTACTCACGGGGGAATGGATGAGCAGTTCTTC
NA	TRBJ2-5	NA	TRBV7-9	CASSLREPKETQYF	TGTGCCAGCAGCCTAAGGGAGCCGAAAGAGACCCAGTACTTC
TRBD2	TRBJ2-2	NA	TRBV2	CASSELAATGELFF	TGTGCCAGCAGTGAGCTAGCGGCCACCGGGGAGCTGTTTTTT
TRBD2	TRBJ2-1	once	TRBV7-9	CASSFGGSQLNEQFF	TGTGCCAGCAGCTTCGGCGGGAGTCAGTTAAATGAGCAGTTCTTC
TRBD1	TRBJ1-4	NA	TRBV2	CASSQTGVYPTNEKLFF	TGTGCCAGCAGCCAGACAGGGGTATATCCAACTAATGAAAAACTGTTTTTT
TRBD1	TRBJ2-1	NA	TRBV19	CASSSRGGQAFF	TGTGCCAGTAGTTCAAGAGGGGGACAGGCGTTCTTC
NA	TRBJ1-3	NA	TRBV6-5	CATITGSGNTIYF	TGTGCCACCATTACAGGCTCTGGAAACACCATATATTTT
TRBD1	TRBJ1-5	NA	TRBV28	CASSLFHRGSGPQHF	TGTGCCAGCAGTTTATTCCACAGGGGGTCTGGGCCCCAGCATTTT
NA	TRBJ2-7	NA	TRBV27	CASSLFVGGEEQYF	TGTGCCAGCAGTTTATTTGTAGGGGGAGAAGAGCAGTACTTC
TRBD2	TRBJ2-7	NA	TRBV7-8	CASSLARRESSYEQYF	TGTGCCAGCAGCTTAGCGAGGCGGGAGAGCTCCTACGAGCAGTACTTC
NA	TRBJ2-5	NA	TRBV18	CASLQGFEETQYF	TGTGCCAGCTTACAGGGTTTTGAAGAGACCCAGTACTTC
NA	TRBJ1-2	NA	TRBV30	CAWRAIPGVNYGYTF	TGTGCCTGGAGGGCAATTCCAGGGGTTAACTATGGCTACACCTTC
NA	TRBJ1-2	NA	TRBV6-6	CASSYSNSQGDNGYTF	TGTGCCAGCAGTTACTCCAATTCACAGGGAGATAATGGCTACACCTTC
NA	TRBJ1-5	NA	TRBV28	CASSLRARGPTQPQHF	TGTGCCAGCAGTTTAAGGGCCAGGGGTCCCACTCAGCCCCAGCATTTT
NA	TRBJ2-1	NA	TRBV7-2	CASSFQPFSDEQFF	TGTGCCAGCAGCTTCCAGCCGTTTAGCGATGAGCAGTTCTTC
TRBD2	TRBJ2-1	once	TRBV7-9	CASSQTSGPYNEQFF	TGTGCCAGCAGCCAGACTAGCGGGCCGTACAATGAGCAGTTCTTC
NA	TRBJ1-6	NA	TRBV28	CASSLPGPLSSPLHF	TGTGCCAGCAGTTTACCAGGGCCGCTAAGTTCACCCCTCCACTTT
NA	TRBJ2-3	NA	TRBV9	CASSQDWKRGTDTQYF	TGTGCCAGCAGCCAGGACTGGAAGAGGGGGACAGATACGCAGTATTTT
TRBD1	TRBJ2-7	NA	TRBV5-1	CASSLSTGLTYEQYF	TGCGCCAGCAGCCTGTCGACAGGGCTAACCTACGAGCAGTACTTC
NA	TRBJ2-2	NA	TRBV23-1	CASSQARNKGELFF	TGCGCCAGCAGTCAGGCCAGAAACAAAGGGGAGCTGTTTTTT
TRBD1	TRBJ2-3	NA	TRBV6-5	CASRTGADTQYF	TGTGCCAGCAGAACAGGGGCAGATACGCAGTATTTT
TRBD1	TRBJ2-5	NA	TRBV11-3	CASSEGAGETQYF	TGTGCCAGCAGCGAGGGGGCCGGAGAGACCCAGTACTTC
NA	TRBJ2-7	NA	TRBV3-1/TRBV3-2	CASMHYPSRDTLRAEQYF	TGTGCCAGCATGCACTATCCCTCCCGGGACACCCTACGGGCCGAGCAGTACTTC
TRBD1	TRBJ1-5	NA	TRBV6-2/TRBV6-3	CASSLWTGPNQPQHF	TGTGCCAGCAGTTTGTGGACAGGGCCGAATCAGCCCCAGCATTTT
NA	TRBJ2-3	NA	TRBV28	CASSLSSGFTDTQYF	TGTGCCAGCAGTTTATCCTCCGGGTTCACAGATACGCAGTATTTT
TRBD1	TRBJ1-2	NA	TRBV5-1	CASSDGTVYGYTF	TGCGCCAGCAGCGACGGGACAGTCTATGGCTACACCTTC
TRBD1	TRBJ1-5	once	TRBV2	CASSEEGTGRVLRNQPQHF	TGTGCCAGCAGTGAAGAGGGGACAGGGCGGGTACTTCGGAATCAGCCCCAGCATTTT